This T cell receptor beta chain emerged from a study of cytomegalovirus exposure and HLA in healthy donors. The wider study: Both the roughly 120 validation repertoires and the 500 to 700 first-cohort repertoires used the same platform, as reported by a later analysis. Study outcomes and limitations: Rare TCR sequences dominated, though some public TCRs recurred in many donors. 164 TCR beta chains were listed as cytomegalovirus-associated.

Donors came from a validation cohort of over 100 subjects, distinct from the first 666-subject cohort. Method: immunoSEQ multiplex PCR; TCRdb's copy keeps in-frame clones and lacks some. The table records fewer than 100,000 clones, roughly 88% of them present only once. This clone occurred a few times. Its antigen is as yet unknown. The CDR3 spans 13 residues. Germline V lookup: CDR1 WNHNN, CDR2 SYGVQD (reference sequence). V was shortened by 7 bases and J by 6 bases, with 12 bases between the two germline ends. J is TRBJ2-2 and V is TRBV10-1, with a weak D call TRBD2 (6 bases). This sequence originates from a man younger than 45 in good health and CMV-seronegative. The sequenced sample was PBMCs. CDR3 sequence reads: CASMMGEAGELFF. CDR3 nucleotides: TGCGCCAGCATGATGGGGGAGGCCGGGGAGCTGTTTTTT.